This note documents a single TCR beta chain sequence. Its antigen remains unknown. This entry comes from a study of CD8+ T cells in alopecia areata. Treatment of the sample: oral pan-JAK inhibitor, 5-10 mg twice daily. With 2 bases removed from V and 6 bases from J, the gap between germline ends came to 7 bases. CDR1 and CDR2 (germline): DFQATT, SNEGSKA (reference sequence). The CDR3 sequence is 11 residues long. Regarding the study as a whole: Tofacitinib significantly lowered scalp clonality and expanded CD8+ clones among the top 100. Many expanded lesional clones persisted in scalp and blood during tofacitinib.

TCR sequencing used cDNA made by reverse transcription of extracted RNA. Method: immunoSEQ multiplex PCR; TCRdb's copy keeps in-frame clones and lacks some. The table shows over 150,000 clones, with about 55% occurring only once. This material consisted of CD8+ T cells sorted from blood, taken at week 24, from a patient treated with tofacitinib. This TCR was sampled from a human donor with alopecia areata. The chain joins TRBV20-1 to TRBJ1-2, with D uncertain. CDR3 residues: CSARPEDGYTF. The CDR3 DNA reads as TGCAGTGCTAGACCAGAGGATGGCTACACCTTC.